This TCR beta chain originates from a study of T-cell memory formation after mild COVID-19. Overall study results and limits: CD4+ contracting clones were mainly CM and EM; CD8+ ones, EMRA. Contracting clones from day 15 to 85 had balanced CD4/CD8; later expanders favoured CD4+.

TCRalpha and TCRbeta libraries used 5'RACE with constant-segment primers and UMIs. TCRdb processed the 5' RACE reads anew with MiXCR; each CDR3 protein has one entry. This sample carries roughly 310,000 distinct CDR3 sequences, roughly 15% of them seen once, and the ten largest clones take 22%. This clonotype showed up just a few times. Its matching antigen is unknown. The CDR3 totals 16 residues. Germline values: CDR1 SGHRS, CDR2 YFSETQ. Trimming cost V 4 bases and J 2 bases, with 19 bases left between them. The origin of this receptor is a man between 18 and 29 years old who had mild COVID-19 (a few samples of this study predate the infection). Cell type and time point are not known. Sequenced material: PBMCs or a T cell subset sorted from them (not recorded which). The V gene is TRBV5-1, the J gene TRBJ2-7; weak D call: TRBD2 (5 bases). The CDR3 DNA sequence: TGCGCCAGCAGCCTCAGAGCGGCCGGCCAGACCTACGAGCAGTACTTC. It codes for CASSLRAAGQTYEQYF.